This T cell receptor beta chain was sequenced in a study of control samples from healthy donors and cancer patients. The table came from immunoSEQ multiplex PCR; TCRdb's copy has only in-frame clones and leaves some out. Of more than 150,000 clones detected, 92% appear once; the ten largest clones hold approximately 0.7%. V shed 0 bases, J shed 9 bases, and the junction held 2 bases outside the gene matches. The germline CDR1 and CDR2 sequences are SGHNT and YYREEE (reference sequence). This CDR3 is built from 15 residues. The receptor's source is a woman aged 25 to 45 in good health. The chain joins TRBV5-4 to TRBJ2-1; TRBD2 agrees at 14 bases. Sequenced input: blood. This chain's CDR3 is CASSLGGLAGGEQFF. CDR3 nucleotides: TGTGCCAGCAGCTTGGGAGGACTAGCGGGAGGTGAGCAGTTCTTC.